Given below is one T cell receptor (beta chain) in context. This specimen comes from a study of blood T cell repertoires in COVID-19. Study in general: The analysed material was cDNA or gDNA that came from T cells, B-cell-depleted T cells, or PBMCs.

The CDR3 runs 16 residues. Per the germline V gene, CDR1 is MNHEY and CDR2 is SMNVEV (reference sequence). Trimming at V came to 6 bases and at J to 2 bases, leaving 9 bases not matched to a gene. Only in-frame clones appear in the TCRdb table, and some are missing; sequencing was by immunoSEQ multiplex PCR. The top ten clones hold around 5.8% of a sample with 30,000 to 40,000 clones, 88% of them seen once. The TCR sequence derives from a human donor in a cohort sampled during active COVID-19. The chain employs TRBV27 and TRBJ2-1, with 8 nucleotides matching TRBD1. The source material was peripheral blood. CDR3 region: CASSTAGTGAYNEQFF. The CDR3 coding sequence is TGTGCCAGCAGCACCGCGGGGACAGGAGCCTACAATGAGCAGTTCTTC.